These T cell receptor beta chains were read from a single sample in a study of CD8+ T cells in alopecia areata. TCRdb keeps only in-frame clones here, not all; method: immunoSEQ multiplex PCR. The sample carries 130,000 to 150,000 clones, around 51% recorded once. The material was CD4+ T cells sorted from blood, obtained at week 0. These receptors all stem from a human donor with alopecia areata. CDR3s include the opening cysteine and the closing phenylalanine or tryptophan. D genes are given only for firm matches. Only part of the rows carry a size: once, few, many, or a class if the clone is expanded.

abundance	v_gene	d_gene	j_gene	CDR3aa	CDR3nt
-	TRBV5-1	TRBD1	TRBJ2-6	CASSLRDRGNGANVLTF	TGCGCCAGCAGCCTGCGGGACAGGGGCAATGGGGCCAACGTCCTGACTTTC
-	TRBV5-1	TRBD1	TRBJ2-7	CASQGQGDKQYF	TGCGCCAGCCAAGGACAGGGGGATAAGCAGTACTTC
once	TRBV27	TRBD2	TRBJ2-1	CASSPKPSGTSSYNEQFF	TGTGCCAGCAGTCCGAAACCCAGCGGGACGAGCTCCTACAATGAGCAGTTCTTC
-	TRBV7-9	-	TRBJ2-2	CASSPGSGPLTGELFF	TGTGCCAGCAGCCCAGGGTCGGGACCCTTAACCGGGGAGCTGTTTTTT
few	TRBV7-8	-	TRBJ2-1	CASSPGTYNEQFF	TGTGCCAGCTCACCCGGGACCTACAATGAGCAGTTCTTC
-	TRBV29-1	-	TRBJ1-2	CSVEEGEGNYGYTF	TGCAGCGTTGAGGAGGGAGAGGGGAACTATGGCTACACCTTC
-	TRBV30	-	TRBJ2-2	CAWSGGDTSNTGELFF	TGTGCCTGGAGTGGGGGTGACACCTCGAACACCGGGGAGCTGTTTTTT
-	TRBV4-1	TRBD1	TRBJ1-1	CASSQGGTGKAFF	TGCGCCAGCAGCCAGGGCGGGACAGGGAAAGCTTTCTTT
few	TRBV7-8	-	TRBJ2-7	CASSLVGGAYEQYF	TGTGCCAGCAGCTTAGTAGGGGGGGCCTACGAGCAGTACTTC
-	TRBV28	TRBD1	TRBJ2-6	CASSRKGAGANVLTF	TGTGCCAGCAGTCGCAAGGGGGCCGGGGCCAACGTCCTGACTTTC
-	TRBV6-5	-	TRBJ2-7	CASSYWNGEQYF	TGTGCCAGCAGTTACTGGAATGGGGAGCAGTACTTC
few	TRBV27	-	TRBJ2-1	CASSFEESSYNEQFF	TGTGCCAGCAGTTTTGAGGAGAGCTCCTACAATGAGCAGTTCTTC
-	TRBV15	-	TRBJ1-1	CATSRQIANTEAFF	TGTGCCACCAGCAGGCAGATAGCGAACACTGAAGCTTTCTTT
-	TRBV5-1	-	TRBJ1-1	CASSLNFKNTEAFF	TGCGCCAGCAGCTTAAATTTCAAGAACACTGAAGCTTTCTTT
few	TRBV11-2	-	TRBJ2-5	CASSLNRAVGETQYF	TGTGCCAGCAGCTTAAACAGGGCCGTGGGAGAGACCCAGTACTTC
-	TRBV15	-	TRBJ2-6	CATSRVRAGANVLTF	TGTGCCACCAGCAGAGTTAGGGCCGGGGCCAACGTCCTGACTTTC
-	TRBV15	-	TRBJ2-1	CASGVRNEQFF	TGTGCCTCAGGGGTCCGCAATGAGCAGTTCTTC
-	TRBV4-2	TRBD2	TRBJ2-7	CASSPTSGTYEQYF	TGTGCCAGCAGCCCGACTAGCGGGACGTACGAGCAGTACTTC
-	TRBV29-1	TRBD2	TRBJ2-5	CSVDRRTSRKQETQYF	TGCAGCGTTGATCGGCGGACTAGCAGGAAACAAGAGACCCAGTACTTC
-	TRBV7-3	-	TRBJ2-3	CASSSSGFRTDTQYF	TGTGCCAGCAGCTCCTCCGGGTTTCGCACAGATACGCAGTATTTT
-	TRBV7-8	-	TRBJ1-5	CASVQTAADQPQHF	TGTGCCAGCGTTCAGACCGCCGCGGATCAGCCCCAGCATTTT
-	TRBV6-5	TRBD2	TRBJ2-1	CASKWAGEDEQFF	TGTGCCAGCAAATGGGCGGGGGAGGATGAGCAGTTCTTC
-	TRBV30	-	TRBJ2-7	CAWTFPPPGLYEQYF	TGTGCCTGGACTTTCCCTCCTCCAGGGCTCTACGAGCAGTACTTC
few	TRBV7-2	-	TRBJ1-1	CASSLTSDRNTEAFF	TGTGCCAGCAGCCTGACAAGTGACAGGAACACTGAAGCTTTCTTT
few	TRBV29-1	-	TRBJ2-7	CSGGTGRHEQYF	TGCAGTGGGGGAACAGGGAGACACGAGCAGTACTTC
few	TRBV29-1	-	TRBJ1-1	CSVDKQRTEAFF	TGCAGCGTTGATAAGCAGAGGACTGAAGCTTTCTTT
-	TRBV4-3	-	TRBJ1-4	CASSRGGASNEKLFF	TGCGCCAGCAGCCGAGGAGGGGCGTCTAATGAAAAACTGTTTTTT
-	TRBV5-1	-	TRBJ2-5	CASSPIAEETQYF	TGCGCCAGCAGCCCAATTGCGGAGGAGACCCAGTACTTC
-	TRBV25-1	-	TRBJ1-1	CASSGGPMRAFF	TGTGCCAGCAGCGGGGGGCCAATGCGGGCTTTCTTT
-	TRBV29-1	-	TRBJ2-4	CSVEVKNIQYF	TGCAGCGTTGAGGTCAAAAACATTCAGTACTTC
many	TRBV7-2	-	TRBJ2-3	CASSLGGSDTQYF	TGTGCCAGCAGCTTAGGCGGGTCAGATACGCAGTATTTT
-	TRBV5-1	-	TRBJ2-3	CASSRDFLTTDTQYF	TGCGCCAGCAGCCGGGACTTTCTGACCACAGATACGCAGTATTTT